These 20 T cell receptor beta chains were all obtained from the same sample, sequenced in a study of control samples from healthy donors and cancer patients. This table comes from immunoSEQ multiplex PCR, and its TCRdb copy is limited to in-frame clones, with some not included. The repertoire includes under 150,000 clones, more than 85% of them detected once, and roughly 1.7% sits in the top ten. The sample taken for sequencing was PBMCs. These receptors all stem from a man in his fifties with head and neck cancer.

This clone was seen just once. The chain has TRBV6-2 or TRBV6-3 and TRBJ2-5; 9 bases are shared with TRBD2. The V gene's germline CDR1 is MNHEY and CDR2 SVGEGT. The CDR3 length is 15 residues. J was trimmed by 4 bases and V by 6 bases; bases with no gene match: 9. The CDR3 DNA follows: TGTGCCAGCAGCCGCGGGGGGGCGGGGCGAGAGACCCAGTACTTC. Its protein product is CASSRGGAGRETQYF.

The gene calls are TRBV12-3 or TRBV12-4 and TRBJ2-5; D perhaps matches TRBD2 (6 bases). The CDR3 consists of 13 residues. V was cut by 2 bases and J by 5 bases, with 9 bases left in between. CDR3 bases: TGTGCCAGCAGTTTATCGGGAGCCGAGACCCAGTACTTC. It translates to CASSLSGAETQYF.

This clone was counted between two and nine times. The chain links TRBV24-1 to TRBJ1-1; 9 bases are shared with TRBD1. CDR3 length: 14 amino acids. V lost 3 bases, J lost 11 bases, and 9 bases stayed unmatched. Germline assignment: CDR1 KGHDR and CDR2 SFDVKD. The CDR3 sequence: CATSDPGQGKGAFF. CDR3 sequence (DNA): TGTGCCACCAGTGATCCCGGACAGGGGAAGGGGGCTTTCTTT.

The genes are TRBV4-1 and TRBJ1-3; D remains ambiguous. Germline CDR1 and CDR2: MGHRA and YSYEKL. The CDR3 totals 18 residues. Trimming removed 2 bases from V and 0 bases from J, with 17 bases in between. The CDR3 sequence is CASSQMWPGGRSGNTIYF. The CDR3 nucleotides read TGCGCCAGCAGCCAAATGTGGCCAGGAGGACGCTCTGGAAACACCATATATTTT.

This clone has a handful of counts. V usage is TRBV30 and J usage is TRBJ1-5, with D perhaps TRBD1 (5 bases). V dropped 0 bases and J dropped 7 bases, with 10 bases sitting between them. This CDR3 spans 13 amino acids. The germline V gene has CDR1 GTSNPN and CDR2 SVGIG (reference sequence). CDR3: CAWSVQEGQPQHF. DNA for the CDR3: TGTGCCTGGAGTGTACAGGAGGGACAGCCCCAGCATTTT.

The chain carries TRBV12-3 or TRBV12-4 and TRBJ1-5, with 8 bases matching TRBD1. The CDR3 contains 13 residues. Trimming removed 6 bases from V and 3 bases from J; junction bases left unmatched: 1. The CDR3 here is CASRTGANQPQHF. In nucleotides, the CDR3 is TGTGCCAGCAGGACAGGGGCCAATCAGCCCCAGCATTTT.

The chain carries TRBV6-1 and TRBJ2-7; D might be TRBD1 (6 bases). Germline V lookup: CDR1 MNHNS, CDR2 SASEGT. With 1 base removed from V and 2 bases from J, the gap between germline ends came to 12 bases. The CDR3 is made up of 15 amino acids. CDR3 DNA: TGTGCCAGCAGTGAAGGGTCCTGGACAGCCTACGAGCAGTACTTC. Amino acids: CASSEGSWTAYEQYF.

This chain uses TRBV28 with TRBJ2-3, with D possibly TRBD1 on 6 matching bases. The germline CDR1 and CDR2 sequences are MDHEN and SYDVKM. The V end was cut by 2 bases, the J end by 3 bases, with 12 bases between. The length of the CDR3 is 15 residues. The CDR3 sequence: CASSLTGKRTDTQYF. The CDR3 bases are TGTGCCAGCAGTTTAACAGGGAAACGGACAGATACGCAGTATTTT.

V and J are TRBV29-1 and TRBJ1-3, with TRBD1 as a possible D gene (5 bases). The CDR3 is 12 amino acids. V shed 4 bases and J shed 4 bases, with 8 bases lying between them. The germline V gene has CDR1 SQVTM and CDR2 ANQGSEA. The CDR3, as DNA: TGCAGCGTTGCGGGGGGAGGAAACACCATATATTTT. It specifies CSVAGGGNTIYF.

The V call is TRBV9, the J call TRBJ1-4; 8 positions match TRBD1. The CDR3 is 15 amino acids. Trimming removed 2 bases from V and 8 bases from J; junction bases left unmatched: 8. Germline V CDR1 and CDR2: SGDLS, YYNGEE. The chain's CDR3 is CASSVSGQGREKLFF. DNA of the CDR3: TGTGCCAGCAGCGTTTCCGGACAGGGAAGGGAAAAACTGTTTTTT.

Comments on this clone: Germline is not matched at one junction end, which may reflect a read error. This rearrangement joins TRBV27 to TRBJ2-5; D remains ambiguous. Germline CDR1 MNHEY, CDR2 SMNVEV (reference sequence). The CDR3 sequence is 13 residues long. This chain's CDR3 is CASSSSGVENQYF. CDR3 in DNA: TGTGCCAGCAGTTCGTCTGGGGTTGAGAACCAGTACTTC.

CDR3 coding DNA: TGTGCCACCAGTGGAGGGACTCAGAGCACAGATACGCAGTATTTT. The encoded protein is CATSGGTQSTDTQYF. The rearrangement uses TRBV24-1 and TRBJ2-3; D possibly corresponds to TRBD2 (6 bases). This CDR3 has 15 residues. Germline CDR1 is KGHDR and CDR2 is SFDVKD. Between the trimmed V and J ends, which lost 5 bases and 0 bases, there was a span of 11 bases.

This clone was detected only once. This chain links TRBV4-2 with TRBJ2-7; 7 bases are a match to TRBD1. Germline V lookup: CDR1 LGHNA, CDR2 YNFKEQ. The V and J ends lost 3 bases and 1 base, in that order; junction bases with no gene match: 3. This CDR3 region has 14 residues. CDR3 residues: CASSQGTASYEQYF. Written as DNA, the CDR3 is TGTGCCAGCAGCCAGGGGACAGCTTCCTACGAGCAGTACTTC.

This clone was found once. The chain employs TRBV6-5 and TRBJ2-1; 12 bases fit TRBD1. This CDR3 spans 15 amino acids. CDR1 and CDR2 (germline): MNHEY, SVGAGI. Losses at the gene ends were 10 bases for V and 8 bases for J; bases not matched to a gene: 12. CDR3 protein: CANGPPGQGADEQFF. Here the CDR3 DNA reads TGTGCCAACGGACCTCCGGGACAGGGGGCCGATGAGCAGTTCTTC.

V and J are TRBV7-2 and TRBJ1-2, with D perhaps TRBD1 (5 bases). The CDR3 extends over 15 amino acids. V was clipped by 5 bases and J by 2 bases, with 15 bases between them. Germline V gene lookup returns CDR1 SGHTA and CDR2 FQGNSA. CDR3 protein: CASSPRGGVNYGYTF. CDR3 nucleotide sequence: TGTGCCAGCAGCCCCCGGGGGGGGGTGAACTATGGCTACACCTTC.

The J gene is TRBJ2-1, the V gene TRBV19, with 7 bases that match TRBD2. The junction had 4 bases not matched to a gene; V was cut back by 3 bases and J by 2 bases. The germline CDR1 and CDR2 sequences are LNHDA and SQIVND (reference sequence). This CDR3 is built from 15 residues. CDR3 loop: CASSMRSGAYNEQFF. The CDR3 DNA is TGTGCCAGTAGTATGAGGAGCGGGGCCTACAATGAGCAGTTCTTC.

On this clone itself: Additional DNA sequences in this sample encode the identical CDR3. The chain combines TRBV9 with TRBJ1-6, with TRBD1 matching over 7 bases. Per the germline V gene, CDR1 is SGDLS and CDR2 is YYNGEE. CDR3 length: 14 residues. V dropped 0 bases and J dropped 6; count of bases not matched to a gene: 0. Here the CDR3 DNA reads TGTGCCAGCAGCGTAGGGACAGGTAATTCACCCCTCCACTTT. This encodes CASSVGTGNSPLHF. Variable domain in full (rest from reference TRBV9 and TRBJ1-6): DSGVTQTPKHLITATGQRVTLRCSPRSGDLSVYWYQQSLDQGLQFLIQYYNGEERAKGNILERFSAQQFPDLHSELNLSSLELGDSALYFCASSVGTGNSPLHFGNGTRLTVT.

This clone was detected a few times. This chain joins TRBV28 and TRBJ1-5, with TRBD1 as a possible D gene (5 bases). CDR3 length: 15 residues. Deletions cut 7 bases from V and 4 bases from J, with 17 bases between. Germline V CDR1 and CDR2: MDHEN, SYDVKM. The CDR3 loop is CASTPLGAINQPQHF. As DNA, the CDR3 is TGTGCCAGCACCCCTCTTGGGGCGATAAATCAGCCCCAGCATTTT.

CDR3 nucleotide sequence: TGTGCCAGCAGCTTGAGGGGGGTGACCTACGAGCAGTACTTC. Its protein product is CASSLRGVTYEQYF. The chain joins TRBV5-4 to TRBJ2-7; D tentatively fits TRBD1 or TRBD2 (6 bases each). This CDR3 is built from 14 residues. V was clipped by 1 base and J by 2 bases, with 10 bases between them. Germline CDR1 reads SGHNT; CDR2 reads YYREEE (reference sequence).

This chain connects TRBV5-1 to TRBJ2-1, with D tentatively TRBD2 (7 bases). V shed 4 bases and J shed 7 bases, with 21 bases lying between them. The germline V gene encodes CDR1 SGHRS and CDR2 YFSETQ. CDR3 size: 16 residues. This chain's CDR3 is CASSLNREGGGNEQFF. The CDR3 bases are TGCGCCAGCAGCCTAAACAGGGAAGGCGGGGGAAATGAGCAGTTCTTC. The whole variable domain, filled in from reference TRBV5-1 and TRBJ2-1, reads KAGVTQTPRYLIKTRGQQVTLSCSPISGHRSVSWYQQTPGQGLQFLFEYFSETQRNKGNFPGRFSGRQFSNSRSEMNVSTLELGDSALYLCASSLNREGGGNEQFFGPGTRLTVL.